The 9 T cell receptor beta chains below were found in one sample sequenced in a study of blood T cell repertoires in COVID-19. Profiled with immunoSEQ multiplex PCR; TCRdb holds only in-frame clones, not every one. This sample has 200,000 to 300,000 clones, with about 88% found just once. Sample: peripheral blood. These receptors were obtained from a man aged 60 to 69 who had recovered from COVID-19.

Only a few counts were recorded for this clone. The V gene is TRBV7-9, the J gene TRBJ1-6; D not resolved. Looked up from germline, CDR1 is SEHNR and CDR2 is FQNEAQ (reference sequence). With 1 base removed from V and 7 bases from J, the gap between germline ends came to 23 bases. The CDR3 loop spans 19 amino acids. CDR3 loop: CASSLVGARGAFWNSPLHF. DNA for the CDR3: TGTGCCAGCAGCTTAGTAGGAGCCCGGGGAGCCTTTTGGAATTCACCCCTCCACTTT.

This clone was seen a few times. The chain combines TRBV6-4 with TRBJ2-2; D is ambiguous. V lost 4 bases to trimming and J lost 0 bases, with 6 bases between them. Germline assignment: CDR1 MRHNA and CDR2 SNTAGT. The CDR3 is 14 residues long. For the CDR3, the DNA is TGTGCCAGCAGTGTGGAGACGAACACCGGGGAGCTGTTTTTT. Translating gives CASSVETNTGELFF.

This chain connects TRBV7-2 to TRBJ1-3, with 8 bases that match TRBD1. This CDR3 is built from 14 residues. V gave up 7 bases and J gave up 3 bases; unmatched junction bases: 5. Germline V gene data show CDR1 as SGHTA and CDR2 as FQGNSA. CDR3 bases: TGTGCCAGCAACCCAGGGGGCGATGGAAACACCATATATTTT. It translates to CASNPGGDGNTIYF.

The chain carries TRBV5-1 and TRBJ2-3, with 8 nucleotides matching TRBD1. CDR1 SGHRS and CDR2 YFSETQ come from the germline V gene. V lost 2 bases and J lost 11; bases outside the gene matches: 13. This CDR3 is built from 15 residues. In nucleotides, the CDR3 is TGCGCCAGCAGCTTTTCGGGCAGGGGGCTGAGTAGGCAGTATTTT. It is translated as CASSFSGRGLSRQYF.

The chain links TRBV27 to TRBJ2-2; 14 bases are a match to TRBD2. Looked up from germline, CDR1 is MNHEY and CDR2 is SMNVEV (reference sequence). Trimming took 6 bases from V and 7 from J; bases not matched to a gene: 10. This CDR3 region has 17 residues. Written as DNA, the CDR3 is TGTGCCAGCAGATCGGGACTAGCGGGGGCGGGGAGCGGGGAGCTGTTTTTT. This encodes CASRSGLAGAGSGELFF.

The chain has TRBV5-1 and TRBJ1-2, with a tentative D call TRBD1 (6 bases). Germline CDR1 reads SGHRS; CDR2 reads YFSETQ. CDR3 length: 12 residues. Trimming took off 6 bases at V and 8 bases at J, with 14 bases between the two ends. The CDR3, as DNA: TGCGCCAGCAACCACGGGGGGGCCGGCTACACCTTC. This codes for CASNHGGAGYTF.

V and J are TRBV7-9 and TRBJ1-2; D is unclear. Germline assignment: CDR1 SEHNR and CDR2 FQNEAQ (reference sequence). The CDR3 totals 14 residues. The ends were cut back, 1 base at V and 2 bases at J, with 8 bases in the middle. The CDR3 sequence: CASSLDAQNYGYTF. The CDR3 DNA reads TGTGCCAGCAGCTTAGACGCACAGAACTATGGCTACACCTTC.

This clone has a single count. This rearrangement joins TRBV4-1 to TRBJ1-6; D gene ambiguous. V was clipped by 0 bases and J by 10 bases, with 19 bases between them. This CDR3 is 17 amino acids long. Germline V gene lookup returns CDR1 MGHRA and CDR2 YSYEKL. The CDR3: CASSQEVDGNLRSPLHF. The CDR3 DNA reads as TGCGCCAGCAGCCAAGAGGTTGACGGGAACCTCAGGTCACCCCTCCACTTT.

This chain uses TRBV6-2 or TRBV6-3 with TRBJ2-1, with a tentative D call TRBD2 (6 bases). The CDR3 consists of 15 residues. Between the trimmed V and J ends, which lost 5 bases and 7 bases, there was a span of 18 bases. The germline V gene has CDR1 MNHEY and CDR2 SVGEGT. The DNA of the CDR3 is TGTGCCAGCAGTAAGACCGGGACTCGGGGAAATGAGCAGTTCTTC. Amino acid sequence: CASSKTGTRGNEQFF.